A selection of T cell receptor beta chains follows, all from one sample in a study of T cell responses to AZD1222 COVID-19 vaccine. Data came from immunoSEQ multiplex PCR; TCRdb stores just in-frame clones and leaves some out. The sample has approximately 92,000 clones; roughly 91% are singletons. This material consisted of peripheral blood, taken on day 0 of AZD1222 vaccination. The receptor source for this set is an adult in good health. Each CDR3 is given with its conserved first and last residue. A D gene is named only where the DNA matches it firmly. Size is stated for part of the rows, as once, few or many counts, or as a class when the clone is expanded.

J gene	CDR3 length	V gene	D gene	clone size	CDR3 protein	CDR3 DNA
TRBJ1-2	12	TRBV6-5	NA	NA	CASSYSGGGYTF	TGTGCCAGCAGTTACTCGGGCGGTGGCTACACCTTC
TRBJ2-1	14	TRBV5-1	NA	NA	CASSLVPSGNEQFF	TGCGCCAGCAGCCTCGTGCCCAGCGGCAATGAGCAGTTCTTC
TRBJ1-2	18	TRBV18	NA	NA	CASSPRPQISIPTYGYTF	TGTGCCAGCTCACCCCGTCCTCAAATATCAATACCGACCTATGGCTACACCTTC
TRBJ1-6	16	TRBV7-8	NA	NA	CASSLAGGRSNSPLHF	TGTGCCAGCAGCTTAGCTGGGGGTCGGAGTAATTCACCCCTCCACTTT
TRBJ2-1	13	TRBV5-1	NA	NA	CASSLGEEGEQFF	TGCGCCAGCAGCTTGGGTGAGGAGGGTGAGCAGTTCTTC
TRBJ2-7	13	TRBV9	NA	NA	CASSVADRSEQYF	TGTGCCAGCAGCGTAGCCGACAGGAGCGAGCAGTACTTC
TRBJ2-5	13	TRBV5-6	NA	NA	CASSQLGPETQYF	TGTGCCAGCAGCCAGCTTGGTCCCGAGACCCAGTACTTC
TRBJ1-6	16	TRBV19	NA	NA	CASSIGWGGGGSPLHF	TGTGCCAGTAGTATAGGCTGGGGCGGTGGCGGTTCACCCCTCCACTTT
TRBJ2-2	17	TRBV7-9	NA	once	CASSRSQGRLSTGELFF	TGTGCCAGCAGTCGATCCCAGGGCCGACTATCCACCGGGGAGCTGTTTTTT
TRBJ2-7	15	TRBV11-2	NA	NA	CASSLEAGASLEQYF	TGTGCCAGCAGCTTAGAGGCAGGGGCCTCTCTAGAGCAGTACTTC
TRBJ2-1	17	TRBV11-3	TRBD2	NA	CASSRTSIYSSYNEQFF	TGTGCCAGCAGCAGGACTAGCATCTATTCCTCCTACAATGAGCAGTTCTTC
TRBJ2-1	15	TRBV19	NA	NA	CASSTDGGPVREQFF	TGTGCCAGTAGTACGGACGGGGGGCCAGTAAGGGAGCAGTTCTTC
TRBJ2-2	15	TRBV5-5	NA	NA	CASSLAQTNTGELFF	TGTGCCAGCAGCTTGGCTCAGACGAACACCGGGGAGCTGTTTTTT
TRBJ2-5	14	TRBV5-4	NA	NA	CASRSGTPPETQYF	TGTGCCAGCAGGTCCGGGACTCCTCCAGAGACCCAGTACTTC
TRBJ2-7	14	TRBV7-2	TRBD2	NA	CASSRAPGGYEQYF	TGTGCCAGCAGCCGGGCGCCGGGGGGCTACGAGCAGTACTTC
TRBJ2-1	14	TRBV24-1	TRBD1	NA	CATSDPGQGDEQFF	TGTGCCACCAGTGACCCTGGACAGGGTGATGAGCAGTTCTTC
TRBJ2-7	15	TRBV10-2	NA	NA	CASSEPGESSYEQYF	TGCGCCAGCAGTGAACCGGGCGAGAGCTCCTACGAGCAGTACTTC
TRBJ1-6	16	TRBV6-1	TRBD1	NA	CASSEAWDRVLSPLHF	TGTGCCAGCAGTGAAGCGTGGGACAGGGTCCTTTCACCCCTCCACTTT
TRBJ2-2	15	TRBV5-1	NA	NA	CASSFVHLNTGELFF	TGCGCCAGCAGCTTCGTTCACCTGAACACCGGGGAGCTGTTTTTT
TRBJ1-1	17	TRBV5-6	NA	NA	CASSLARKDNWNTEAFF	TGTGCCAGCAGCTTGGCTAGGAAGGACAACTGGAATACTGAAGCTTTCTTT
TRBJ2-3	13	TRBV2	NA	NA	CAGLAISTDTQYF	TGTGCCGGACTCGCCATTAGCACAGATACGCAGTATTTT
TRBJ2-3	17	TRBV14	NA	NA	CASSSRWGNPGTDTQYF	TGTGCCAGCAGCTCGCGCTGGGGAAATCCAGGTACAGATACGCAGTATTTT
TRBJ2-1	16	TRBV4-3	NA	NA	CASSQAVGSSYNEQFF	TGCGCCAGCAGCCAAGCGGTGGGTAGCTCCTACAATGAGCAGTTCTTC
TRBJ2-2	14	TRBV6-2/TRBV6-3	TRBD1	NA	CASSAQGDTGELFF	TGTGCCAGCAGCGCACAGGGGGACACCGGGGAGCTGTTTTTT
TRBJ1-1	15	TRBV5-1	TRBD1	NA	CASSTGQGGNTEAFF	TGCGCCAGCAGCACCGGACAGGGAGGGAACACTGAAGCTTTCTTT
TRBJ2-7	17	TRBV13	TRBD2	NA	CASSLMGPSGGFYEQYF	TGTGCCAGCAGCTTAATGGGGCCTAGCGGGGGGTTCTACGAGCAGTACTTC
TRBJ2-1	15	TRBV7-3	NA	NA	CASSLSGVSYNEQFF	TGTGCCAGCAGCTTAAGCGGTGTATCCTACAATGAGCAGTTCTTC